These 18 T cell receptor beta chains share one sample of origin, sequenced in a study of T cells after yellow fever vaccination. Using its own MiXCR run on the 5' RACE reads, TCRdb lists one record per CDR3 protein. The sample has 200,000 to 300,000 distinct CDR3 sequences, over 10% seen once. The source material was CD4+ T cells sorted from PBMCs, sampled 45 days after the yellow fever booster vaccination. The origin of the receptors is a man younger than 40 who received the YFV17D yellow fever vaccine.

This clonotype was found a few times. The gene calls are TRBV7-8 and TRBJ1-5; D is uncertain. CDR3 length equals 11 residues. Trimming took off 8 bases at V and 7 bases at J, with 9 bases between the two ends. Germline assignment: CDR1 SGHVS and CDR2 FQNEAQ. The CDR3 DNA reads TGTGCCAGCGGGGTCGAGCAGCCCCAGCATTTT. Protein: CASGVEQPQHF.

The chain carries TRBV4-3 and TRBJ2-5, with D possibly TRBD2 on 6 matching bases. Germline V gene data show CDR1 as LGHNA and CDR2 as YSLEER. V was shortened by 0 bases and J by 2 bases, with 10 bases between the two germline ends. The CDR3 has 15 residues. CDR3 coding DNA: TGCGCCAGCAGCCAAGATGCCAGCGGGCAAGAGACCCAGTACTTC. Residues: CASSQDASGQETQYF.

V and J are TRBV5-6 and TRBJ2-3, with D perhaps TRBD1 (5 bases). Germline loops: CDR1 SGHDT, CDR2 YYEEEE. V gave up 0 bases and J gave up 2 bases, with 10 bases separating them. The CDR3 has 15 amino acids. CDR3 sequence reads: CASSLGGLITDTQYF. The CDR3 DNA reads TGTGCCAGCAGCTTGGGGGGCCTCATCACAGATACGCAGTATTTT.

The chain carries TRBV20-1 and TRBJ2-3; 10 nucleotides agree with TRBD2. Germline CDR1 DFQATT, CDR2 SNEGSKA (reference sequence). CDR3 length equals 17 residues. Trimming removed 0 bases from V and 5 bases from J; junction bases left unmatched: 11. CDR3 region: CSARDLASGSPKDTQYF. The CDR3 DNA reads TGCAGTGCTAGAGATCTAGCTAGCGGGAGTCCAAAAGATACGCAGTATTTT.

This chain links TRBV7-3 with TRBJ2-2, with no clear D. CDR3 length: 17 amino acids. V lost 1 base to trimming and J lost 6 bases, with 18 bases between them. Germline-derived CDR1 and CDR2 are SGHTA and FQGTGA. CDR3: CASSLNPSSSVAGELFF. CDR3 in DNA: TGTGCCAGCAGCTTAAATCCCTCCTCGAGTGTGGCCGGGGAGCTGTTTTTT.

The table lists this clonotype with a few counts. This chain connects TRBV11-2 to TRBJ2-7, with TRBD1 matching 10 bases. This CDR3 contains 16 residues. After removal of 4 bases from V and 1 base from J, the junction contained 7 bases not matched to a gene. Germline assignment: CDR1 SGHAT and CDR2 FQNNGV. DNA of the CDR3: TGTGCCAGCAGCTCGGCCGGGACAGGGGAGTCCTACGAGCAGTACTTC. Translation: CASSSAGTGESYEQYF.

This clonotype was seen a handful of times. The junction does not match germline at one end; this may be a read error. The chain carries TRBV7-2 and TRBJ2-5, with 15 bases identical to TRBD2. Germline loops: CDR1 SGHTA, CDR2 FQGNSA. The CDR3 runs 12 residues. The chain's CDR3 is CASSTGTSGRFF. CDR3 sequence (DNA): TGTGCCAGCAGTACCGGGACTAGCGGGAGGTTTTTC.

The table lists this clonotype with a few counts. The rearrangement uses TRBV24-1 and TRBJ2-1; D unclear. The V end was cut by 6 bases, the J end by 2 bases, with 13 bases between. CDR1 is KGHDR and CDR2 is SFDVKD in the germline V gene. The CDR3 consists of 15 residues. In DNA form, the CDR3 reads TGTGCCACCAGTCCTTCCTCTGGCGCCTACAATGAGCAGTTCTTC. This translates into CATSPSSGAYNEQFF.

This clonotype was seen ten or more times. Here the CDR3 reads CASSLVAGGLTDTQYF. CDR3 nucleotide sequence: TGTGCCAGCAGCTTAGTTGCCGGGGGCCTTACAGATACGCAGTATTTT. J is TRBJ2-3 and V is TRBV11-2; D possibly matches TRBD1 or TRBD2 (6 bases each). V was pared by 1 base and J by 3 bases, with 14 bases between. The CDR3 loop spans 16 amino acids. Germline V gene lookup returns CDR1 SGHAT and CDR2 FQNNGV.

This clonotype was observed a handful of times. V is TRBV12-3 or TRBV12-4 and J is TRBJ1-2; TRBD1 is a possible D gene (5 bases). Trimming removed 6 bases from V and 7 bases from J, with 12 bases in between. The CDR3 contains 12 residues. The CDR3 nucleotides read TGTGCCAGCAGCCGGGGGGGGACTGGCTACACCTTC. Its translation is CASSRGGTGYTF.

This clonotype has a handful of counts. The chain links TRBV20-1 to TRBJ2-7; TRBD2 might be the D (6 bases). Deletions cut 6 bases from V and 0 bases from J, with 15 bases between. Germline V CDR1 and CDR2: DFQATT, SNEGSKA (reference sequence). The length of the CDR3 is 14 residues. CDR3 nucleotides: TGCAGTGCCCCAGGTTGGGACTCCTCCTACGAGCAGTACTTC. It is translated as CSAPGWDSSYEQYF.

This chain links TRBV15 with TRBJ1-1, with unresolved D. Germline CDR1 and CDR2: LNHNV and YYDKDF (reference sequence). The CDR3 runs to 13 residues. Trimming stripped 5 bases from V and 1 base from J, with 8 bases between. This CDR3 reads CATSGRTNTEAFF. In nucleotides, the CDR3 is TGTGCCACCAGCGGTCGGACGAACACTGAAGCTTTCTTT.

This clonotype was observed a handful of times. The CDR3 DNA reads TGTGCCAGCAGTCATGGACAGTCTAACAACGAGCAGTACTTC. Its translation: CASSHGQSNNEQYF. The rearrangement joins TRBV6-5 to TRBJ2-7; D might be TRBD1 (6 bases). CDR3 size: 14 residues. Germline V gene data show CDR1 as MNHEY and CDR2 as SVGAGI. Trimming removed 5 bases at V and 5 bases at J, with 16 bases between.

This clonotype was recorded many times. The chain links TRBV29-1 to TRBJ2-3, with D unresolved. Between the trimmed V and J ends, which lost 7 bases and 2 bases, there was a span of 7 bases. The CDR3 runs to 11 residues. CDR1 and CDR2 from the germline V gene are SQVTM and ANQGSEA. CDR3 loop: CSAEVTDTQYF. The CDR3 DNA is TGCAGCGCTGAGGTCACAGATACGCAGTATTTT.

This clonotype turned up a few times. CDR3 sequence: CAISDRPAAIDTQYF. The CDR3, as DNA: TGTGCCATCAGTGACAGGCCTGCGGCAATAGATACGCAGTATTTT. The V gene is TRBV10-3, the J gene TRBJ2-3; D remains unclear. The CDR3 spans 15 residues. The V gene's germline CDR1 is ENHRY and CDR2 SYGVKD. Trimming stripped 3 bases from V and 5 bases from J, with 15 bases between.

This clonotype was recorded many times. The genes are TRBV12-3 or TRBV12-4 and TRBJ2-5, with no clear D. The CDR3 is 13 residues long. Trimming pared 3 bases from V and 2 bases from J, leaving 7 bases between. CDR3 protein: CASSLVEQETQYF. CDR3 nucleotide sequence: TGTGCCAGCAGTTTGGTTGAGCAAGAGACCCAGTACTTC.

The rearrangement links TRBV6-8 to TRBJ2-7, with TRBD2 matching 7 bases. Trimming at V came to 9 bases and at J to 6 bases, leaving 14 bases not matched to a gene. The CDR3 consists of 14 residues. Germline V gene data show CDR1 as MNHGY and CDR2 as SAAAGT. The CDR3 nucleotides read TGTGCCAGATTGACTAGCCCGGAGAGGCGCGAGCAGTACTTC. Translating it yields CARLTSPERREQYF.

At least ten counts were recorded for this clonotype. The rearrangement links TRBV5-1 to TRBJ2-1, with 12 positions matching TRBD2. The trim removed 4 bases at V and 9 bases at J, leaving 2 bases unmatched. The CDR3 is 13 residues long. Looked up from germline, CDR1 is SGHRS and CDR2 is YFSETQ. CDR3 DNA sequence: TGCGCCAGCAGCCCGACTAGCGGGAGTGAGCAGTTCTTC. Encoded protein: CASSPTSGSEQFF.